This passage covers 26 T cell receptor beta chains from one sample sequenced in a study of blood T cell repertoires in COVID-19. Repertoires were generated with immunoSEQ multiplex PCR, while TCRdb's copy carries only in-frame clones and drops some. The table lists more than 95,000 clones, roughly four fifths of them singletons. Sequenced input: peripheral blood. All receptors come from a man between 60 and 75 years old with acute or convalescent COVID-19.

V gene TRBV5-6 combines with J gene TRBJ2-7; 9 positions agree with TRBD2. CDR1 is SGHDT, CDR2 YYEEEE, per germline. The V segment lost 6 bases and the J segment 4 bases; nucleotides outside the gene matches: 8. The CDR3 totals 14 residues. The CDR3 reads CASTHLAGTYEQYF. The CDR3 bases are TGTGCCAGCACCCACCTAGCGGGAACGTACGAGCAGTACTTC.

The V call is TRBV14, the J call TRBJ2-1; tentative D call: TRBD2 (7 bases). Per the germline V gene, CDR1 is SGHDN and CDR2 is FVKESK. The CDR3 runs 16 residues. V was cut by 3 bases and J by 0 bases, with 12 bases left in between. CDR3 protein: CASSQRGGSSYNEQFF. The DNA of the CDR3 is TGTGCCAGCAGCCAGAGGGGGGGAAGCTCCTACAATGAGCAGTTCTTC.

The chain links TRBV6-5 to TRBJ2-1, with 10 positions matching TRBD2. In germline, CDR1 is MNHEY, CDR2 SVGAGI. V shed 4 bases and J 4 bases; nucleotides not matched to a gene: 4. The CDR3 sequence is 15 residues long. CDR3: CASSSNSGGYNEQFF. The CDR3 region has the DNA TGTGCCAGCAGTTCCAATAGCGGGGGGTACAATGAGCAGTTCTTC.

The table lists this clone with a few counts. CDR3 nucleotide sequence: TGTGCCAGCATCCCGGGACAGGGGCTCAGAGAGACCCAGTACTTC. Its translation is CASIPGQGLRETQYF. The chain is built from TRBV11-3 and TRBJ2-5; 10 nucleotides match TRBD1. In germline, CDR1 is SGHNT, CDR2 YENEEA. With V trimmed by 7 bases and J by 4 bases, 9 bases remained unmatched. The CDR3 loop spans 15 amino acids.

The CDR3 spells CASSEDIGYTEAFF. As DNA, the CDR3 is TGTGCCAGCAGCGAGGACATTGGATACACTGAAGCTTTCTTT. V and J are TRBV7-9 and TRBJ1-1, with D tentatively TRBD1 (5 bases). The CDR3 runs to 14 residues. V lost 5 bases and J lost 3, with 13 bases in between. The germline gives CDR1 SEHNR, CDR2 FQNEAQ (reference sequence).

The genes are TRBV7-9 and TRBJ1-6, with D possibly matching TRBD1 (5 bases). The germline V and J ends were trimmed by 1 base and 7 bases, with 5 bases remaining between them. The CDR3 totals 13 residues. Germline V gene lookup returns CDR1 SEHNR and CDR2 FQNEAQ (reference sequence). The CDR3 nucleotides read TGTGCCAGCAGCTTAGAGGGGAATTCACCCCTCCACTTT. Encoded protein: CASSLEGNSPLHF.

The chain recombines TRBV19 with TRBJ1-5; no firm D call. CDR1 and CDR2 (germline): LNHDA, SQIVND (reference sequence). V lost 7 bases and J lost 4, with 11 bases in between. This CDR3 is 13 amino acids long. In DNA form, the CDR3 reads TGTGCCAGTATGGGTCAGACTAATCAGCCCCAGCATTTT. This codes for CASMGQTNQPQHF.

CDR3 sequence (DNA): TGTGCCAGCAGCAAAGAGGGGTCTAGCGGGAACAATGAGCAGTTCTTC. This gives the protein CASSKEGSSGNNEQFF. V and J are TRBV21-1 and TRBJ2-1; the table gives TRBD2 as D, unverified against the DNA. TRBV21-1 is listed as a pseudogene. The CDR3 has 16 residues.

The V gene is TRBV5-6, the J gene TRBJ1-6; no definite D call. V gave up 0 bases and J gave up 7 bases, with 11 bases separating them. This CDR3 has 15 amino acids. Germline V CDR1 and CDR2: SGHDT, YYEEEE. The DNA of the CDR3 is TGTGCCAGCAGCTTGGTAACCCGAGGAAATTCACCCCTCCACTTT. Translation: CASSLVTRGNSPLHF.

This clone was picked up a small number of times. The chain employs TRBV7-9 and TRBJ1-2, with D hard to call. From germline, CDR1 is SEHNR and CDR2 FQNEAQ (reference sequence). CDR3 size: 14 residues. The V and J ends lost 1 base and 8 bases respectively, with 14 bases between them. CDR3 protein: CASSLVRESGGYTF. CDR3 DNA sequence: TGTGCCAGCAGCTTAGTTCGGGAATCGGGAGGCTACACCTTC.

With regard to this clone: At one end, the junction sequence differs from germline, possibly due to a read error. The V gene is TRBV10-3, the J gene TRBJ2-7; 7 bases fit TRBD1. The length of the CDR3 is 13 residues. The germline V gene has CDR1 ENHRY and CDR2 SYGVKD. CDR3 sequence: CAITETGSHEQYF. CDR3 DNA sequence: TGTGCCATCACTGAGACAGGGAGCCACGAGCAGTACTTC.

The chain couples TRBV6-2 or TRBV6-3 to TRBJ2-3, with 10 bases aligning to TRBD2. Losses at the gene ends were 2 bases for V and 2 bases for J; bases not matched to a gene: 10. Germline V lookup: CDR1 MNHEY, CDR2 SVGEGT. This CDR3 has 18 amino acids. Here the CDR3 reads CASSYVGLAEGDTDTQYF. DNA for the CDR3: TGTGCCAGCAGTTACGTAGGACTAGCGGAGGGAGACACAGATACGCAGTATTTT.

The chain couples TRBV27 to TRBJ2-7; TRBD2 matches at 10 bases. Per germline, CDR1 MNHEY and CDR2 SMNVEV (reference sequence). The V segment lost 4 bases and the J segment 7 bases; nucleotides outside the gene matches: 10. This CDR3 is built from 15 residues. CDR3 DNA sequence: TGTGCCAGCAGTTCGCGCACTAGCGGGGCTTTTGAGCAGTACTTC. This translates into CASSSRTSGAFEQYF.

The rearrangement links TRBV30 to TRBJ1-2, with unresolved D. The CDR3 is made up of 11 amino acids. V was shortened by 1 base and J by 8 bases, with 8 bases between the two germline ends. Germline V gene lookup returns CDR1 GTSNPN and CDR2 SVGIG (reference sequence). The CDR3: CAWSGGLGYTF. The CDR3, as DNA: TGTGCCTGGAGTGGCGGATTAGGCTACACCTTC.

This chain joins TRBV7-2 and TRBJ1-4, with TRBD1 identical over 10 bases. Trimming cost V 1 base and J 6 bases; bases outside gene matches: 2. The CDR3 is made up of 15 amino acids. Per germline, CDR1 SGHTA and CDR2 FQGNSA. The CDR3 loop is CASSLGGTGDEKLFF. CDR3 DNA: TGTGCCAGCAGCTTAGGAGGGACAGGGGATGAAAAACTGTTTTTT.

This chain connects TRBV2 to TRBJ1-1; D gene unclear. Trimming pared 3 bases from V and 2 bases from J, leaving 10 bases between. In germline, CDR1 is SNHLY, CDR2 FYNNEI. This CDR3 has 14 residues. The CDR3 DNA reads TGTGCCAGCAGTGAGGTATACAGTAACACTGAAGCTTTCTTT. Protein: CASSEVYSNTEAFF.

The chain links TRBV5-4 to TRBJ2-5; 7 nucleotides match TRBD1. CDR3 size: 14 residues. J lost 5 bases, V lost 3 bases, and 7 bases had no gene match. Germline V gives CDR1 SGHNT, CDR2 YYREEE (reference sequence). The CDR3 is CASSYNTGVETQYF. The CDR3 DNA reads as TGTGCCAGCAGCTATAATACAGGGGTGGAGACCCAGTACTTC.

In its sample, this clone was seen once. The genes are TRBV27 and TRBJ1-1; 8 bases match TRBD1. V trimming: 2 bases; J trimming: 3 bases; junction bases outside the gene matches: 14. The CDR3 spans 18 residues. Germline values: CDR1 MNHEY, CDR2 SMNVEV (reference sequence). The CDR3, as DNA: TGTGCCAGCAGTTTAGTGAGGACAGGGTTTTTGGGGGACACTGAAGCTTTCTTT. It translates to CASSLVRTGFLGDTEAFF.

This clone was seen a few times. The chain links TRBV7-9 to TRBJ1-2, with D possibly TRBD1 on 5 matching bases. The CDR3 runs to 15 residues. Germline loops: CDR1 SEHNR, CDR2 FQNEAQ (reference sequence). Trimming stripped 5 bases from V and 2 bases from J, with 15 bases between. The CDR3 DNA reads as TGTGCCAGCAGCCGGCCACGGGGGACCAACTATGGCTACACCTTC. It yields the protein CASSRPRGTNYGYTF.

This clone appeared a few times. The chain recombines TRBV5-1 with TRBJ1-2, with 10 bases fitting TRBD1. This CDR3 comprises 15 residues. Germline trimming cut 5 bases from V and 4 bases from J; bases unmatched to any gene: 8. Germline assignment: CDR1 SGHRS and CDR2 YFSETQ. The CDR3 DNA sequence: TGCGCCAGCAGAACCGGGACAGGGGATGTCTATGGCTACACCTTC. It translates to CASRTGTGDVYGYTF.

This clone was seen a few times. The chain recombines TRBV15 with TRBJ2-7, with 8 bases fitting TRBD2. This CDR3 is built from 16 residues. V lost 2 bases and J lost 0; bases outside the gene matches: 6. The germline V gene has CDR1 LNHNV and CDR2 YYDKDF (reference sequence). CDR3 residues: CATSRRGGFSSYEQYF. The CDR3 coding sequence is TGTGCCACCAGCAGACGGGGGGGCTTTAGCTCCTACGAGCAGTACTTC.

The chain combines TRBV3-1 (or the pseudogene TRBV3-2) with TRBJ2-7; TRBD2 might be the D (5 bases). Trimming took 0 bases from V and 3 from J, leaving 12 bases between them. The CDR3 extends over 15 amino acids. Germline CDR1 LGHDT, CDR2 YNNKEL (reference sequence). The CDR3 DNA sequence: TGTGCCAGCAGCCAAGATAACACTGAGGGCTACGAGCAGTACTTC. As protein: CASSQDNTEGYEQYF.

The chain uses TRBV30 and TRBJ1-5; D is unresolved. V lost 2 bases and J 1 base, leaving 12 bases between the germline ends. The germline gives CDR1 GTSNPN, CDR2 SVGIG (reference sequence). The CDR3 is 15 amino acids. This CDR3 is CAWSPGGGSNQPQHF. The CDR3 DNA follows: TGTGCCTGGAGTCCTGGAGGAGGAAGCAATCAGCCCCAGCATTTT.

This clone appeared a single time. In DNA form, the CDR3 reads TGTGCCAGCAGTGCCCCCGGGACTAAGTCAATCAGGGAGCTGTTTTTT. Amino acids: CASSAPGTKSIRELFF. The V gene is TRBV25-1, the J gene TRBJ2-2; 7 bases agree with TRBD2. The CDR3 runs to 16 residues. With V trimmed by 4 bases and J by 9 bases, 14 bases remained unmatched. Germline CDR1 is MGHDK and CDR2 is SYGVNS.

V gene TRBV5-1 combines with J gene TRBJ1-2, with D unclear. The CDR3 sequence is 14 residues long. Trimming stripped 3 bases from V and 0 bases from J, with 9 bases between. The germline gives CDR1 SGHRS, CDR2 YFSETQ. CDR3 DNA: TGCGCCAGCAGCTCCGGCGGAGCTAACTATGGCTACACCTTC. Its protein product is CASSSGGANYGYTF.

This chain links TRBV30 with TRBJ2-1; 13 nucleotides line up with TRBD2. The germline CDR1 and CDR2 sequences are GTSNPN and SVGIG (reference sequence). The CDR3 runs to 15 residues. Trimming cost V 0 bases and J 8 bases; bases outside gene matches: 4. DNA for the CDR3: TGTGCCTGGAGTGTTAGACTAGCGGGAGGTCATGAGCAGTTCTTC. It translates to CAWSVRLAGGHEQFF.